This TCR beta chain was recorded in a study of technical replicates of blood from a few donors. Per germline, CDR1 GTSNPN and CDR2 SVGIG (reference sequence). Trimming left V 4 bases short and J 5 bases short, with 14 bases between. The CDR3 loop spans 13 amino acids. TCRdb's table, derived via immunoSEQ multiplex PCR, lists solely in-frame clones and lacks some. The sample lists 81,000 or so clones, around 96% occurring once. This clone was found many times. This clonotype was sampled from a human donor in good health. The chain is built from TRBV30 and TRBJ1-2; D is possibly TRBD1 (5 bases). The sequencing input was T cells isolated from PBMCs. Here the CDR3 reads CAWIGGVRYGYTF. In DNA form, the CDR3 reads TGTGCCTGGATCGGAGGGGTTCGATATGGCTACACCTTC.